This TCR beta chain appears in the sequencing data of a study of cytomegalovirus exposure and HLA in healthy donors. Study results and limitations: V- and J-gene trimming in TCR beta was tied to a missense DCLRE1C variant by an analysis performed later. According to a later analysis, most TCR beta chains associated with CMV appeared HLA-restricted. Specificity for CMV antigens was confirmed in vitro for a few of the CMV-associated chains. Previously analyzed data showed that most TCR beta V segments were productive at a frequency of about 87% or about 30%.

Note on this clone: The antigen remains undetermined. The junction and the germline gene differ at one end; a read error may be behind it.

PCR involved 60 Vbeta and 13 Jbeta primers. The repertoire was sequenced with immunoSEQ multiplex PCR; TCRdb's copy has only in-frame clones and lacks some. This repertoire shows under 200,000 clones, around 80% found once; its top ten account for around 6.6%. This CDR3 is built from 15 residues. Germline V CDR1 and CDR2: SEHNR, FQNEAQ (reference sequence). Material for sequencing was PBMCs. This chain connects TRBV7-9 to TRBJ1-1; 7 bases are a match to TRBD1. This TCR was sampled from a male donor in good health and CMV-seropositive. The CDR3 loop reads CSSSLARRGQGEAFF. Written as DNA, the CDR3 is TGTTCCAGCAGCTTAGCACGGAGGGGGCAGGGTGAAGCTTTCTTT.